This T cell receptor (beta chain) is drawn from a study of OX40 agonist ivuxolimab in advanced cancers. About the research overall: Partial responses were achieved by three patients, of whom one had hepatocellular carcinoma and two had cutaneous melanoma.

Findings and caveats of the study: Which antigen the expanded peripheral T cells recognized is unknown. At 0.1 to 3.0 mg/kg, CD4+ and CD8+ blood T cells expanded clonally by week 6.

After removal of 2 bases from V and 4 bases from J, the junction contained 10 bases not matched to a gene. This CDR3 is built from 17 residues. The germline V gene has CDR1 KGHSH and CDR2 LQKENI. Data came from immunoSEQ multiplex PCR; TCRdb stores just in-frame clones and leaves some out. The sample lists more than 80,000 clones, around nine tenths occurring once. Of note for this clone: What it binds is unknown.

The rearrangement joins TRBV18 to TRBJ2-2; TRBD1 matches 7 bases. This sequence originates from an adult with an advanced solid tumor such as melanoma, head and neck, liver or kidney cancer. Sequenced material: CD4+ or CD8+ T cells sorted from blood, taken in a trial of the OX40 agonist ivuxolimab. The CDR3 protein is CASSPFDPAGGTGELFF. The CDR3 DNA reads TGTGCCAGCTCACCATTTGACCCGGCAGGGGGCACCGGGGAGCTGTTTTTT.